This passage covers 10 T cell receptor beta chains from one sample sequenced in a study of T cells in localized non-small cell lung cancer. Some clones are missing from TCRdb's copy, which holds only in-frame ones; the method was immunoSEQ multiplex PCR. The sample lists about 53,000 clones, roughly 84% seen once, with 15% to 20% in the top ten. The specimen was peripheral blood mononuclear cells, collected before any cancer treatment. These receptors were obtained from a man between 40 and 70 years old with stage III lung adenocarcinoma.

The chain couples TRBV5-8 to TRBJ2-7; no reliable D call. In germline, CDR1 is SGHTS, CDR2 YDEGEE. With 0 bases removed from V and 5 bases from J, the gap between germline ends came to 6 bases. The CDR3 has 12 residues. The CDR3 bases are TGTGCCAGCAGCTTGGCCTTGAACGAGCAGTACTTC. The encoded protein is CASSLALNEQYF.

J is TRBJ2-1 and V is TRBV9; possibly TRBD2 for D (6 bases). V was pared by 5 bases and J by 9 bases, with 12 bases between. CDR1 is SGDLS and CDR2 is YYNGEE in the germline V gene. This CDR3 is 12 amino acids long. CDR3 loop: CASRPSAGEQFF. In DNA form, the CDR3 reads TGTGCCAGCAGACCTAGCGCGGGTGAGCAGTTCTTC.

This chain connects TRBV7-6 to TRBJ1-6, with TRBD1 matching 7 bases. Germline CDR1 SGHVS, CDR2 FNYEAQ. This CDR3 region has 14 residues. V trimming: 2 bases; J trimming: 9 bases; junction bases outside the gene matches: 4. The CDR3 DNA reads TGTGCCAGCAGCTTACAGGGGGAAAGTTCACCCCTCCACTTT. Translated: CASSLQGESSPLHF.

This clone occurred a few times. CDR3 DNA: TGTGCCAGCAGTCCGGGACAGGGGCTCTACGAGCAGTACTTC. It yields the protein CASSPGQGLYEQYF. The rearrangement uses TRBV2 and TRBJ2-7; the match to TRBD1 covers 10 bases. The CDR3 is 14 residues long. Trimming took 5 bases from V and 3 from J; bases not matched to a gene: 4. In germline, CDR1 is SNHLY, CDR2 FYNNEI.

The V gene is TRBV18, the J gene TRBJ1-2, with 7 bases aligning to TRBD1. After removal of 2 bases from V and 8 bases from J, the junction contained 14 bases not matched to a gene. The CDR3 has 16 amino acids. From germline, CDR1 is KGHSH and CDR2 LQKENI. The CDR3 DNA follows: TGTGCCAGCTCACCAAGAGGAGACAGGGAGGGTGGCGGCTACACCTTC. It encodes CASSPRGDREGGGYTF.

This clone was seen a single time. The chain links TRBV2 to TRBJ2-7, with TRBD1 matching over 9 bases. This CDR3 is built from 14 residues. V shed 4 bases, J shed 3 bases, and the junction held 4 bases outside the gene matches. Germline V gene lookup returns CDR1 SNHLY and CDR2 FYNNEI. CDR3 DNA: TGTGCCAGCAGTGGGACAGGGGCCTTCTACGAGCAGTACTTC. It specifies CASSGTGAFYEQYF.

The chain carries TRBV4-2 and TRBJ1-2, with a weak D call TRBD1 (5 bases). With 3 bases removed from V and 2 bases from J, the gap between germline ends came to 10 bases. Germline CDR1 reads LGHNA; CDR2 reads YNFKEQ. The CDR3 is made up of 14 amino acids. The CDR3 bases are TGTGCCAGCAGCCATTTTGAGGGGAACTATGGCTACACCTTC. This encodes CASSHFEGNYGYTF.

The sample holds one count of this clone. The chain uses TRBV18 and TRBJ1-1; D remains ambiguous. V was clipped by 0 bases and J by 8 bases, with 16 bases between them. This CDR3 spans 15 amino acids. CDR1 and CDR2 from the germline V gene are KGHSH and LQKENI. CDR3 residues: CASSPPGTPVREAFF. In nucleotides, the CDR3 is TGTGCCAGCTCACCACCGGGTACGCCCGTGAGGGAAGCTTTCTTT. Combining the CDR3 with reference TRBV18 and TRBJ1-1 gives the whole variable domain NAGVMQNPRHLVRRRGQEARLRCSPMKGHSHVYWYRQLPEEGLKFMVYLQKENIIDESGMPKERFSAEFPKEGPSILRIQQVVRGDSAAYFCASSPPGTPVREAFFGQGTRLTVV.

The chain links TRBV28 to TRBJ1-5, with D unresolved. The CDR3 runs to 15 residues. V shed 3 bases and J shed 3 bases, with 12 bases lying between them. CDR1 MDHEN and CDR2 SYDVKM come from the germline V gene. CDR3 sequence (DNA): TGTGCCAGCAGTTTGCTCTCTATACCCAATCAGCCCCAGCATTTT. This translates into CASSLLSIPNQPQHF.

The chain is built from TRBV19 and TRBJ1-2; D unresolved. V was pared by 5 bases and J by 0 bases, with 16 bases between. The CDR3 has 16 amino acids. Per the germline V gene, CDR1 is LNHDA and CDR2 is SQIVND (reference sequence). CDR3 protein: CASSPTLVGANYGYTF. CDR3 sequence (DNA): TGTGCCAGTAGTCCCACCCTGGTGGGAGCTAACTATGGCTACACCTTC.